This T cell receptor (beta chain) was sequenced in a study of Graves' ophthalmopathy and Graves' hyperthyroidism. Investigators amplified TCR beta CDR3 regions from RNA transcripts. After a first-round RT-PCR with HTBI primers, a second-round multiplex PCR was run. MiXCR was run by TCRdb on the multiplex PCR reads, yielding one entry per CDR3 protein. The sample has hundreds of thousands of distinct CDR3 sequences; 40% are singletons. In this sample, this clonotype turned up a few times. V lost 2 bases and J 6 bases, leaving 19 bases between the germline ends. Germline assignment: CDR1 SNHLY and CDR2 FYNNEI. This CDR3 has 17 residues.

This receptor was taken from an adult man with Graves' ophthalmopathy. The specimen sequenced was peripheral blood. V and J are TRBV2 and TRBJ1-4, with D possibly TRBD1 on 5 matching bases. This chain's CDR3 is CASSELSSGGTDEKLFF. In nucleotides, the CDR3 is TGTGCCAGCAGTGAACTGTCATCGGGGGGGACGGATGAAAAACTGTTTTTT. Looking up the rest from reference TRBV2 and TRBJ1-4 gives the full variable domain: EPEVTQTPSHQVTQMGQEVILRCVPISNHLYFYWYRQILGQKVEFLVSFYNNEISEKSEIFDDQFSVERPDGSNFTLKIRSTKLEDSAMYFCASSELSSGGTDEKLFFGSGTQLSVL.